Following are 5 T cell receptor beta chains from one sample sequenced in a study of sequential checkpoint blockade in melanoma. Profiling relied on immunoSEQ multiplex PCR, and the TCRdb table lists in-frame clones only, not all of them. The sample lists roughly 20,000 clones; around 80% were seen once. Treatment described: randomized to nivolumab then ipilimumab (arm A) or the reverse (arm B). The specimen was CD8+ T cells sorted from blood (inferred from file names), collected from a patient given nivolumab and ipilimumab in sequence. These receptors all stem from a human donor with melanoma.

This clone has just one count. The genes are TRBV19 and TRBJ2-3; 8 bases line up with TRBD2. The CDR3 is 14 amino acids. The ends lost 5 bases at V and 0 bases at J; junction bases unmatched: 1. In germline, CDR1 is LNHDA, CDR2 SQIVND (reference sequence). The CDR3 here is CASSERGSTDTQYF. In DNA form, the CDR3 reads TGTGCCAGTAGTGAGCGGGGGAGCACAGATACGCAGTATTTT.

J is TRBJ2-7 and V is TRBV27; D is undetermined. Germline V lookup: CDR1 MNHEY, CDR2 SMNVEV (reference sequence). The CDR3 contains 13 residues. Trimming took off 4 bases at V and 7 bases at J, with 14 bases between the two ends. The DNA of the CDR3 is TGTGCCAGCAGTTCCATCTATCGTTGGGAGCAGTACTTC. Translating it yields CASSSIYRWEQYF.

This clone was seen a single time. This chain's CDR3 is CASSPRTGPDNFRSGNTIYF. Written as DNA, the CDR3 is TGTGCCAGCAGCCCCAGGACAGGGCCGGACAACTTCCGCTCTGGAAACACCATATATTTT. The gene calls are TRBV9 and TRBJ1-3; 8 nucleotides line up with TRBD1. The germline V gene encodes CDR1 SGDLS and CDR2 YYNGEE. The CDR3 is made up of 20 amino acids. V dropped 4 bases and J dropped 0; count of bases not matched to a gene: 18.

The V and J genes are TRBV4-2 and TRBJ1-1; the D is unclear. Germline V gene lookup returns CDR1 LGHNA and CDR2 YNFKEQ. The CDR3 covers 16 residues. Trimming removed 0 bases at V and 5 bases at J, with 16 bases between. Here the CDR3 reads CASSQELGVAGTEAFF. The CDR3 DNA is TGTGCCAGCAGCCAAGAATTAGGAGTCGCCGGGACTGAAGCTTTCTTT.

This clone was seen more than once but under ten times. The chain carries TRBV14 and TRBJ2-1; D not resolved. Germline lookup yields CDR1 SGHDN and CDR2 FVKESK. The CDR3 sequence is 15 residues long. The germline V and J ends were trimmed by 0 bases and 10 bases, with 16 bases remaining between them. The CDR3 DNA reads as TGTGCCAGCAGCCAAGATCGGAGACCAACGTGGGAGCAGTTCTTC. Protein product: CASSQDRRPTWEQFF.